The clone carrying this TCR beta chain was observed a handful of times. TCRdb's table, derived via immunoSEQ multiplex PCR, lists solely in-frame clones and lacks some. Found here are tens of thousands of clones, 80% to 95% of them singletons; the top ten hold about 0.99%. This sample was taken from a study of T cell changes during pregnancy in multiple sclerosis. From germline, CDR1 is SGDLS and CDR2 YYNGEE. The V and J ends lost 4 bases and 1 base, in that order; junction bases with no gene match: 6. The CDR3 sequence is 15 residues long. This sequence originates from a female donor with multiple sclerosis, enrolled in a pregnancy study. The sequenced sample was peripheral blood, obtained after pregnancy. J is TRBJ2-7 and V is TRBV9, with 9 bases that match TRBD1. CDR3 in DNA: TGTGCCAGCAGCCCGGGACAGGGTCTATCCTACGAGCAGTACTTC. Protein product: CASSPGQGLSYEQYF.